One sample yielded the 16 T cell receptor beta chains listed below, sequenced in a study of metastatic and nonmetastatic thyroid tumors. TCRdb re-analyzed the PCR reads using MiXCR. The data show some 86,000 clones, with under 15% seen just once and approximately 10% held by the top ten. No patient received treatment before thyroid surgery. Sequencing was carried out using tumor tissue. The receptors stem from a female donor with papillary thyroid cancer or a benign thyroid nodule (not recorded which). Some clones in this sample may be carry-over from other donors' samples.

This clone came up many times. This chain connects TRBV28 to TRBJ2-7; D is unresolved. Germline CDR1 and CDR2: MDHEN and SYDVKM. The germline V and J ends were trimmed by 3 bases and 4 bases, with 13 bases remaining between them. CDR3 length equals 14 residues. CDR3 bases: TGTGCCAGCAGTTTTCTAAGGGCAGCTTACGAGCAGTACTTC. Its translation is CASSFLRAAYEQYF.

In its sample, this clone was seen a few times. A single base separates this from a much larger clone, so it may be a read error. In the same sample, other DNA sequences code for this CDR3. The chain uses TRBV19 and TRBJ1-5; D unresolved. CDR1 LNHDA and CDR2 SQIVND come from the germline V gene (reference sequence). The CDR3 is made up of 14 amino acids. V dropped 3 bases and J dropped 4 bases, with 10 bases sitting between them. The CDR3 DNA follows: TGTGCCAGTAGTATTTCGGATAGTAATCAGCCCCAGCATTTT. Protein product: CASSISDSNQPQHF.

This clone was picked up a small number of times. One base away lies a much larger clone, so this may be a sequencing read error. V gene TRBV19 combines with J gene TRBJ1-5; no firm D call. The CDR3 contains 15 residues. Per germline, CDR1 LNHDA and CDR2 SQIVND (reference sequence). Trimming shortened V by 10 bases and J by 4 bases, and 20 bases separated the two germline ends. The CDR3 is CATQEPGDRNQPQHF. In nucleotides, the CDR3 is TGTGCCACTCAAGAGCCGGGAGATAGAAATCAGCCCCAGCATTTT.

This clone showed up many times. The V gene is TRBV2, the J gene TRBJ2-3; 9 bases align to TRBD2. The germline V gene has CDR1 SNHLY and CDR2 FYNNEI. The CDR3 is 14 residues long. J gave up 2 bases and V 8 bases, and 5 bases lay outside the gene matches. In DNA form, the CDR3 reads TGTGCCAGCGGGCGGGAGGGACTCACAGATACGCAGTATTTT. Protein sequence: CASGREGLTDTQYF.

Worth noting for this clone: This may arise from a read error, as a much more abundant clone is one base away. The V call is TRBV15, the J call TRBJ2-3; unclear D gene. The CDR3 has 13 amino acids. V was trimmed by 0 bases and J by 11 bases, leaving 12 bases between them. Looked up from germline, CDR1 is LNHNV and CDR2 is YYDKDF (reference sequence). The CDR3 DNA sequence: TGTGCCACCAGCAGAGATGCAAGCTCGGAGCAGTATTTT. This encodes CATSRDASSEQYF.

This clone occurred many times. The chain carries TRBV6-1 and TRBJ1-4; 8 bases agree with TRBD1. The CDR3 covers 14 residues. Germline CDR1 is MNHNS and CDR2 is SASEGT. J was trimmed by 7 bases and V by 8 bases; bases with no gene match: 9. This CDR3 reads CASDKGQGGEKLFF. CDR3 nucleotide sequence: TGTGCCAGCGATAAAGGACAGGGTGGTGAAAAACTGTTTTTT.

V usage is TRBV14 and J usage is TRBJ2-7; 13 bases fit TRBD2. The trim removed 0 bases at V and 0 bases at J, leaving 5 bases unmatched. CDR1 and CDR2 from the germline V gene are SGHDN and FVKESK. The CDR3 runs to 18 residues. The chain's CDR3 is CASSQEGGLAGVSYEQYF. CDR3 DNA: TGTGCCAGCAGCCAAGAAGGCGGACTAGCGGGAGTCTCCTACGAGCAGTACTTC.

In this sample, this clone turned up many times. V and J are TRBV15 and TRBJ1-5, with D possibly matching TRBD1 (6 bases). V lost 10 bases to trimming and J lost 2 bases, with 15 bases between them. The germline V gene has CDR1 LNHNV and CDR2 YYDKDF (reference sequence). This CDR3 has 14 residues. The CDR3, as DNA: TGTGCCAGCCAAGGGGGTGCGGGCAATCAGCCCCAGCATTTT. This sequence encodes CASQGGAGNQPQHF.

At least ten counts were recorded for this clone. V gene TRBV20-1 combines with J gene TRBJ2-7; 9 bases line up with TRBD1. V lost 1 base and J lost 3; bases outside the gene matches: 7. Germline CDR1 is DFQATT and CDR2 is SNEGSKA (reference sequence). The CDR3 extends over 15 amino acids. CDR3 DNA sequence: TGCAGTGCTAGAGTGGGTACAGGGGGCCTCTACGAGCAGTACTTC. Amino acid sequence: CSARVGTGGLYEQYF.

This clone was counted many times. This chain links TRBV19 with TRBJ2-1; D is unclear. Trimming took 3 bases from V and 1 from J, leaving 7 bases between them. The CDR3 totals 14 residues. The germline V gene encodes CDR1 LNHDA and CDR2 SQIVND (reference sequence). CDR3 nucleotides: TGTGCCAGTAGTATCTCTGCGTCCTACAATGAGCAGTTCTTC. This sequence encodes CASSISASYNEQFF.

The table lists this clone with many counts. The J gene is TRBJ1-2, the V gene TRBV28; maybe TRBD1 (5 bases). Germline assignment: CDR1 MDHEN and CDR2 SYDVKM. The CDR3 is made up of 16 amino acids. The V end lost 3 bases, the J end lost 3 bases, and 17 bases lay between the germline ends. CDR3 DNA sequence: TGTGCCAGCAGTTTGAATCGAAACTGGGGGGACTATGGCTACACCTTC. This translates into CASSLNRNWGDYGYTF.

This clone appeared many times. The rearrangement joins TRBV20-1 to TRBJ1-2; maybe TRBD1 (5 bases). V lost 6 bases, J lost 4 bases, and 18 bases lay in between. Germline loops: CDR1 DFQATT, CDR2 SNEGSKA (reference sequence). The length of the CDR3 is 14 residues. Here the CDR3 reads CSAGGLGRIYGYTF. CDR3 sequence (DNA): TGCAGTGCGGGCGGGCTGGGGCGTATCTATGGCTACACCTTC.

With regard to this clone: Being one base from a much bigger clone, this may be a read error. This sample also contains other DNA sequences that code for the same CDR3. The chain has TRBV10-3 and TRBJ2-6; TRBD2 is a possible D gene (5 bases). CDR3 length: 17 amino acids. Germline V gene data show CDR1 as ENHRY and CDR2 as SYGVKD. Trimming pared 7 bases from V and 0 bases from J, leaving 16 bases between. Written as DNA, the CDR3 is TGTGCCATCACCCCTCGGCTAGCACCCTCTGGGGCCAACGTCCTGACTTTC. Its translation: CAITPRLAPSGANVLTF.

This clone showed up just a few times. A read error may explain this, as a much larger clone is one base away. Other DNA sequences from this sample encode an identical CDR3 as well. The chain uses TRBV24-1 and TRBJ2-1; TRBD2 matches 10 bases. This CDR3 comprises 14 residues. V shed 7 bases and J 3 bases; nucleotides not matched to a gene: 2. Germline V gene lookup returns CDR1 KGHDR and CDR2 SFDVKD. The CDR3 nucleotides read TGTGCCACCAGCAGGACTAGCGGCTACAATGAGCAGTTCTTC. Its protein product is CATSRTSGYNEQFF.

This clone was seen many times. The J gene is TRBJ2-1, the V gene TRBV20-1; 7 bases are a match to TRBD2. J gave up 1 base and V 6 bases, and 6 bases lay outside the gene matches. The CDR3 extends over 14 amino acids. In germline, CDR1 is DFQATT, CDR2 SNEGSKA (reference sequence). Here the CDR3 reads CSASWTSSYNEQFF. CDR3 in DNA: TGCAGTGCCTCCTGGACTAGTTCCTACAATGAGCAGTTCTTC.

In the case of this clone: This may come from a read error, since a much larger clone is one base off. The chain combines TRBV7-9 with TRBJ2-5; 7 positions match TRBD1. The CDR3 runs 15 residues. Looked up from germline, CDR1 is SEHNR and CDR2 is FQNEAQ (reference sequence). The V segment lost 5 bases and the J segment 5 bases; nucleotides outside the gene matches: 11. The CDR3 reads CASSPQGVTTETQYF. As DNA, the CDR3 is TGTGCCAGCAGCCCCCAGGGGGTCACCACTGAGACCCAGTACTTC.